This TCR beta chain emerged from a study of cytomegalovirus exposure and HLA in healthy donors. Whole-study context: Earlier sequencing of 200 million or so T cells yielded roughly 120 million unique TCR beta sequences. HLA-typed donors were the source of 83 million or so unique TCRs held in an early data release.

The PCR had 60 Vbeta and 13 Jbeta primers. Sequencing was performed with immunoSEQ multiplex PCR; in TCRdb, only in-frame clones are kept and a portion is missing. The data contain fewer than 200,000 clones, 80% of them singletons. Regarding this clone: No antigen is known for it.

Germline CDR1 reads MNHNS; CDR2 reads SASEGT. The CDR3 sequence is 11 residues long. The V end lost 4 bases, the J end lost 10 bases, and 7 bases lay between the germline ends. Overall study results and limits: Per a prior analysis, the majority of TCR beta V segments were productive roughly 87% or roughly 30% of the time. CMV serostatus stood as the only immune exposure information on hand.

Sequences were obtained from PBMCs. The TCR was taken from a man aged 18-30 years in good health and CMV-seropositive. The chain is built from TRBV6-1 and TRBJ1-4; no clear D. CDR3 DNA sequence: TGTGCCAGCAGTGCCGCAGGAAAACTGTTTTTT. This sequence encodes CASSAAGKLFF.